The next 17 T cell receptor beta chains were all read from a single sample in a study of T-cell memory formation after mild COVID-19. TCRdb itself ran the 5' RACE reads through MiXCR, one entry per CDR3 protein. The profile covers roughly 500,000 distinct CDR3 sequences, with over 20% appearing a single time and around 13% taken by the ten largest. The sample comprised PBMCs or a T cell subset sorted from them (not recorded which). The receptors stem from an adult woman who had mild COVID-19 (a few samples of this study predate the infection). Cell type and time point are not known.

The DNA for the CDR3 is TGCAGCGTTGGGAGATCCATGAACACTGAAGCTTTCTTT. Translation gives CSVGRSMNTEAFF. The chain employs TRBV29-1 and TRBJ1-1; D call uncertain. V was cut by 4 bases and J by 0 bases, with 9 bases left in between. Per germline, CDR1 SQVTM and CDR2 ANQGSEA. This CDR3 spans 13 amino acids. The whole variable domain, remainder taken from reference TRBV29-1 and TRBJ1-1, is SAVISQKPSRDICQRGTSLTIQCQVDSQVTMMFWYRQQPGQSLTLIATANQGSEATYESGFVIDKFPISRPNLTFSTLTVSNMSPEDSSIYLCSVGRSMNTEAFFGQGTRLTVV.

This sequence joins TRBV29-1 and TRBJ1-2; 8 nucleotides match TRBD1. The CDR3 runs 12 residues. The germline V gene encodes CDR1 SQVTM and CDR2 ANQGSEA. The CDR3 spells CNTGQGDYGYTF. DNA for the CDR3: TGCAACACCGGACAGGGAGACTATGGCTACACCTTC. The variable domain in full, completed from reference TRBV29-1 and TRBJ1-2, reads SAVISQKPSRDICQRGTSLTIQCQVDSQVTMMFWYRQQPGQSLTLIATANQGSEATYESGFVIDKFPISRPNLTFSTLTVSNMSPEDSSIYLCNTGQGDYGYTFGSGTRLTVV.

The gene calls are TRBV7-3 and TRBJ2-1, with TRBD1 identical over 9 bases. Germline V lookup: CDR1 SGHTA, CDR2 FQGTGA. V lost 6 bases and J lost 6; bases outside the gene matches: 6. The CDR3 is 14 residues long. CDR3 amino acids: CASSPGTGSNEQFF. The CDR3 DNA sequence: TGTGCCAGCAGTCCCGGGACAGGGTCCAATGAGCAGTTCTTC. The variable domain in full, completed from reference TRBV7-3 and TRBJ2-1, reads GAGVSQTPSNKVTEKGKYVELRCDPISGHTALYWYRQSLGQGPEFLIYFQGTGAADDSGLPNDRFFAVRPEGSVSTLKIQRTERGDSAVYLCASSPGTGSNEQFFGPGTRLTVL.

The chain couples TRBV12-3 or TRBV12-4 to TRBJ1-1; D call uncertain. The CDR3 consists of 11 residues. Trimming cost V 2 bases and J 10 bases, with 8 bases left between them. In nucleotides, the CDR3 is TGTGCCAGCAGTTTACACCCCCGAGCTTTCTTT. Its translation is CASSLHPRAFF.

V usage is TRBV7-2 and J usage is TRBJ2-1, with 7 bases matching TRBD1. The ends lost 4 bases at V and 5 bases at J; junction bases unmatched: 8. The CDR3 length is 15 residues. Germline lookup yields CDR1 SGHTA and CDR2 FQGNSA. CDR3: CASSYDRVSHNEQFF. As DNA, the CDR3 is TGTGCCAGCAGCTACGACAGGGTATCCCACAATGAGCAGTTCTTC.

In its sample, this clonotype was seen a few times. The V and J genes are TRBV12-3 or TRBV12-4 and TRBJ2-2; D perhaps matches TRBD2 (6 bases). The CDR3 contains 13 residues. Trimming cost V 6 bases and J 6 bases, with 11 bases left between them. CDR3 loop: CASSGGVAGELFF. For the CDR3, the DNA is TGTGCCAGCAGCGGAGGGGTAGCCGGGGAGCTGTTTTTT.

This clonotype was found a few times. The chain employs TRBV7-2 and TRBJ2-5; 8 bases align to TRBD2. Germline CDR1 reads SGHTA; CDR2 reads FQGNSA. The ends lost 2 bases at V and 5 bases at J; junction bases unmatched: 10. The CDR3 is made up of 16 amino acids. The CDR3 protein is CASSLLSISGAETQYF. As DNA, the CDR3 is TGTGCCAGCAGCTTACTGTCGATTAGCGGGGCCGAGACCCAGTACTTC.

The V gene is TRBV25-1, the J gene TRBJ1-1; 11 nucleotides align to TRBD1. Germline V gene data show CDR1 as MGHDK and CDR2 as SYGVNS. The CDR3 is 17 residues long. The V gene end was trimmed by 2 bases and the J gene end by 6 bases; junction bases not matched to a gene: 11. This CDR3 is CASSEGQGARNGAEAFF. Here the CDR3 DNA reads TGTGCCAGCAGTGAAGGACAGGGGGCGCGGAATGGGGCTGAAGCTTTCTTT.

This clonotype occurred a few times. This rearrangement joins TRBV20-1 to TRBJ2-5; maybe TRBD2 (6 bases). The CDR3 length is 14 residues. The germline V gene has CDR1 DFQATT and CDR2 SNEGSKA (reference sequence). Trimming pared 1 base from V and 3 bases from J, leaving 12 bases between. DNA for the CDR3: TGCAGTGCTAGAGTGGGGGGTTCGGAAGAGACCCAGTACTTC. This gives the protein CSARVGGSEETQYF.

The CDR3 DNA follows: TGTGCCAGCTCTTCTCCGGGATCAGAAAACCCCGGGGAGCTGTTTTTT. It yields the protein CASSSPGSENPGELFF. V gene TRBV27 combines with J gene TRBJ2-2, with D perhaps matching TRBD2 (5 bases). The CDR3 has 16 amino acids. Germline loops: CDR1 MNHEY, CDR2 SMNVEV (reference sequence). Trimming left V 8 bases short and J 6 bases short, with 22 bases between.

The rearrangement uses TRBV19 and TRBJ2-6; D uncertain. V gave up 3 bases and J gave up 0 bases, with 12 bases separating them. The CDR3 consists of 17 residues. Looked up from germline, CDR1 is LNHDA and CDR2 is SQIVND (reference sequence). CDR3 nucleotides: TGTGCCAGTAGTATCCTTTACACCAGCTCTGGGGCCAACGTCCTGACTTTC. This sequence encodes CASSILYTSSGANVLTF. Supplemented by reference TRBV19 and TRBJ2-6, the full variable domain reads DGGITQSPKYLFRKEGQNVTLSCEQNLNHDAMYWYRQDPGQGLRLIYYSQIVNDFQKGDIAEGYSVSREKKESFPLTVTSAQKNPTAFYLCASSILYTSSGANVLTFGAGSRLTVL.

The rearrangement joins TRBV11-2 to TRBJ2-7, with 9 positions matching TRBD1. The length of the CDR3 is 16 residues. Germline V gives CDR1 SGHAT, CDR2 FQNNGV. Trimming at V came to 2 bases and at J to 2 bases, leaving 7 bases not matched to a gene. CDR3 protein: CASSLIGTGLTYEQYF. The CDR3, as DNA: TGTGCCAGCAGCTTAATCGGGACAGGGTTAACCTACGAGCAGTACTTC.

The rearrangement uses TRBV5-1 and TRBJ2-6, with TRBD1 identical over 7 bases. Germline V lookup: CDR1 SGHRS, CDR2 YFSETQ. V dropped 4 bases and J dropped 12; count of bases not matched to a gene: 16. This CDR3 spans 16 amino acids. The CDR3 spells CASSPQGPNRGSVLTF. The DNA of the CDR3 is TGCGCCAGCAGCCCACAGGGGCCTAACAGAGGTAGCGTCCTGACTTTC.

This clonotype was detected many times. The chain is built from TRBV7-6 and TRBJ2-3; 7 positions agree with TRBD2. Germline loops: CDR1 SGHVS, CDR2 FNYEAQ. There are 15 residues in the CDR3. Losses at the gene ends were 5 bases for V and 0 bases for J; bases not matched to a gene: 5. The CDR3 DNA sequence: TGTGCCAGCAGCCGTCTCGGGGGGAGCACAGATACGCAGTATTTT. Translation gives CASSRLGGSTDTQYF.

This clonotype appeared many times. CDR3 protein: CASSQDDYSYEQYF. The DNA for the CDR3 is TGTGCCAGCAGCCAAGATGATTACTCCTACGAGCAGTACTTC. The chain links TRBV4-2 to TRBJ2-7, with D unclear. This CDR3 is built from 14 residues. Trimming took off 0 bases at V and 0 bases at J, with 6 bases between the two ends. Germline values: CDR1 LGHNA, CDR2 YNFKEQ.

This clonotype was seen repeatedly, ten times or more. V and J are TRBV20-1 and TRBJ2-7; the D is unclear. The ends were cut back, 5 bases at V and 0 bases at J, with 5 bases in the middle. Germline assignment: CDR1 DFQATT and CDR2 SNEGSKA (reference sequence). There are 11 residues in the CDR3. The CDR3 DNA is TGCAGTGCTTGGAGCTCCTACGAGCAGTACTTC. Translating gives CSAWSSYEQYF.

The chain joins TRBV29-1 to TRBJ2-1; 7 nucleotides agree with TRBD1. CDR1 is SQVTM, CDR2 ANQGSEA, per germline. The CDR3 has 11 residues. V shed 7 bases, J shed 5 bases, and the junction held 2 bases outside the gene matches. CDR3 DNA: TGCAGCGCCGGGACAGACAATGAGCAGTTCTTC. Protein: CSAGTDNEQFF.